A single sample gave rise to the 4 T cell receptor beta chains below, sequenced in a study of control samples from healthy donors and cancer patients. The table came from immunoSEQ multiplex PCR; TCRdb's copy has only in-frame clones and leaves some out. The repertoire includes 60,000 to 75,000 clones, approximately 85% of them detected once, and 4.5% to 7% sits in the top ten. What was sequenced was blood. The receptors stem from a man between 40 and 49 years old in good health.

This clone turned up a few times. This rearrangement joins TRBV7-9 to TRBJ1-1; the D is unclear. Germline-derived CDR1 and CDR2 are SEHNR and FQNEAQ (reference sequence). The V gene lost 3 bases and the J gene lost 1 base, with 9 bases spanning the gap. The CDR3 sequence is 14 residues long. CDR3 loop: CASSLLASNTEAFF. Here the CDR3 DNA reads TGTGCCAGCAGCTTGCTGGCCTCGAACACTGAAGCTTTCTTT. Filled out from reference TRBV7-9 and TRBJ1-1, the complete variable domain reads DTGVSQNPRHKITKRGQNVTFRCDPISEHNRLYWYRQTLGQGPEFLTYFQNEAQLEKSRLLSDRFSAERPKGSFSTLEIQRTEQGDSAMYLCASSLLASNTEAFFGQGTRLTVV.

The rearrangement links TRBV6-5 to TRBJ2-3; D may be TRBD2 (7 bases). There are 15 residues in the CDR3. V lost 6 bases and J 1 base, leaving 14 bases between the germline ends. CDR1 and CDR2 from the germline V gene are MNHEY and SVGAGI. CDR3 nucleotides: TGTGCCAGCAGGCCGCGGGGGCTACGCACAGATACGCAGTATTTT. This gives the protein CASRPRGLRTDTQYF.

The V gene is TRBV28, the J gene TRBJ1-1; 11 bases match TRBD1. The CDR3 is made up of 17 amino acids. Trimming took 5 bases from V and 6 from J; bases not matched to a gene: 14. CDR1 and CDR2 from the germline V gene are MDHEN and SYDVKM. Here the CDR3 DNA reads TGTGCCAGCAGTCAACTTCCGGGACAGGGGGATTTCGCTGAAGCTTTCTTT. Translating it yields CASSQLPGQGDFAEAFF. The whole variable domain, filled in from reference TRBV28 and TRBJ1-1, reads DVKVTQSSRYLVKRTGEKVFLECVQDMDHENMFWYRQDPGLGLRLIYFSYDVKMKEKGDIPEGYSVSREKKERFSLILESASTNQTSMYLCASSQLPGQGDFAEAFFGQGTRLTVV.

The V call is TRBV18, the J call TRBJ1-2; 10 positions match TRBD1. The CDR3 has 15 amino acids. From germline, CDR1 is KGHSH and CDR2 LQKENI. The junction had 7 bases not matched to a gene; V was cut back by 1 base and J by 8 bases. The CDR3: CASSPRDRGVEGYTF. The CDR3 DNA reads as TGTGCCAGCTCACCACGGGACAGGGGTGTGGAGGGCTACACCTTC.